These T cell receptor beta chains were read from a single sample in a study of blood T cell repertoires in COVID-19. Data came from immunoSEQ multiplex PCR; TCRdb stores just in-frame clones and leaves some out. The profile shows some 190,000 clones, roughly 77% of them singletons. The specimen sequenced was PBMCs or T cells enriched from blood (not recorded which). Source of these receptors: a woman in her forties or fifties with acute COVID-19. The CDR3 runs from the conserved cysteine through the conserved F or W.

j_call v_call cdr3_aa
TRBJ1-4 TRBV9 CASSVAGTTNEKLFF
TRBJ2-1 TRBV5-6 CASSEGTGSSYNEQFF
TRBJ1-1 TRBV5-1 CASSSPPTTEAFF
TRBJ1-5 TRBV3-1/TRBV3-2 CASSRGGQGNQPQHF
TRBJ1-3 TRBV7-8 CASSPGQGGHTIYF
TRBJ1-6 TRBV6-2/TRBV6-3 CASSYLEVATDNSPLHF
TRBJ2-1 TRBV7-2 CASNEDLLAGGPIGEQFF
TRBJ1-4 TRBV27 CASSHRGGMANEKLFF
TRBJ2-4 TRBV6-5 CASSYRSGGTKNIQYF
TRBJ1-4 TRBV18 CASSTRTGDNEKLFF
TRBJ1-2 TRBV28 CASRVSGSPYGYTF
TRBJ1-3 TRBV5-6 CASSLAWISRNTIYF
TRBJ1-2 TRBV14 CASSPGGGYGYTF
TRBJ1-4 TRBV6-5 CASSSYGGNEKLFF
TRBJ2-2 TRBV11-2 CASSLSNTGELFF
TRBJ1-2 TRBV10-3 CAISESKGANGYTF
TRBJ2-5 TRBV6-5 CASRLAGGPMETQYF
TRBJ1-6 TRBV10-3 CAISAQRPIDNSPLHF
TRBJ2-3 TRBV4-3 CASSQERGGWPNTQYF
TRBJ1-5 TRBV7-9 CASSGTGANSNQPQHF
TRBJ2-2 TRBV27 CASSAPQGASTGELFF
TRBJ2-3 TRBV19 CASSVAGRSDTQYF
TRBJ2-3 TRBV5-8 CASRAQISTDTQYF
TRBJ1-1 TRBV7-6 CASSPTGGVTREAFF
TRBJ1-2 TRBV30 CAWSADRSSGYTF
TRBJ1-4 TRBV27 CASSPGQGQKLFF
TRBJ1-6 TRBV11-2 CASSLSLDRGMSSPLHF
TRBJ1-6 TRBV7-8 CASSLGGNRGASPLHF
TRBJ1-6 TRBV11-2 CASSLVERSYSPLHF
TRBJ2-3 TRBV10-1 CASSEYRGATDTQYF
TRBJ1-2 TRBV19 CASTTGGDYGYTF
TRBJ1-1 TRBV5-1 CASWGVLPTEAFF
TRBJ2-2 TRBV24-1 CATSDQELGELFF
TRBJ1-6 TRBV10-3 CAINTGQRNSPLHF
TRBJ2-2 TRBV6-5 CASSYSEESGELFF
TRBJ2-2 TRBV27 CASSSNSLGELFF
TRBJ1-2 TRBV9 CASSHTGQVSSNYGYTF
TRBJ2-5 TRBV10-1 CASSTTSGGDQETQYF